The entry below describes one T cell receptor (beta chain). The protocol was immunoSEQ multiplex PCR, while the TCRdb copy is restricted to in-frame clones and leaves out a portion. The sample carries about 56,000 clones, approximately 80% recorded once. This specimen comes from a study of T cell responses to AZD1222 COVID-19 vaccine. CDR3 length: 24 amino acids. The chain is built from TRBV12-2 and TRBJ2-1. TRBV12-2 is a pseudogene. The sample consisted of peripheral blood, taken 28 days after the second AZD1222 dose. This TCR derives from an adult who received the AZD1222 COVID-19 vaccine. CDR3 sequence: CASRLEAICDPRFLNTEAYNEQFF. CDR3 nucleotide sequence: TGTGCAAGTCGCTTAGAAGCAATTTGCGATCCCCGTTTCCTAAACACCGAAGCCTACAATGAGCAGTTCTTC.